Following are 24 T cell receptor beta chains from one sample sequenced in a study of early T cells in non-severe SARS-CoV-2 infection. TCRdb reprocessed the 5' RACE reads via MiXCR and lists one record per CDR3 protein. Altogether around 77,000 distinct CDR3 sequences are present, 10% to 15% being singletons, with the ten largest covering about 16%. Sample: whole blood, taken at baseline. These receptors all come from an adult who was a healthcare worker with PCR-confirmed SARS-CoV-2 infection or an uninfected control (not recorded which). The donor label of this sample is uncertain.

This clonotype was picked up a small number of times. The gene calls are TRBV6-6 and TRBJ1-2, with 9 bases identical to TRBD1. Trimming took 2 bases from V and 3 from J; bases not matched to a gene: 13. This CDR3 spans 18 amino acids. Germline V lookup: CDR1 MNHNY, CDR2 SVGAGI (reference sequence). The CDR3 is CASSYPADRGPYDYGYTF. CDR3 DNA sequence: TGTGCCAGCAGTTACCCTGCGGACAGGGGACCTTACGACTATGGCTACACCTTC.

The chain is built from TRBV12-3 or TRBV12-4 and TRBJ2-3; D is perhaps TRBD2 (5 bases). The CDR3 spans 14 residues. Trimming pared 3 bases from V and 2 bases from J, leaving 9 bases between. CDR3 residues: CASSLGRPTDTQYF. In DNA form, the CDR3 reads TGTGCCAGCAGTTTGGGGAGACCCACAGATACGCAGTATTTT.

The chain uses TRBV4-3 and TRBJ1-2; no clear D. There are 17 residues in the CDR3. V gave up 1 base and J gave up 2 bases, with 17 bases separating them. CDR1 is LGHNA, CDR2 YSLEER, per germline. The CDR3 sequence is CASSQGPDPWANYGYTF. Written as DNA, the CDR3 is TGCGCCAGCAGCCAAGGTCCGGACCCCTGGGCGAACTATGGCTACACCTTC.

This clonotype showed up just a few times. The chain couples TRBV12-3 or TRBV12-4 to TRBJ2-7; possible D gene TRBD2, 6 bases. The ends were cut back, 1 base at V and 3 bases at J, with 16 bases in the middle. The CDR3 contains 16 residues. The CDR3 loop reads CASSLGRRGLDYEQYF. CDR3 in DNA: TGTGCCAGCAGTTTAGGGCGTCGGGGGTTGGACTACGAGCAGTACTTC.

The gene calls are TRBV28 and TRBJ2-3; 9 nucleotides match TRBD1. The CDR3 runs 15 residues. The V segment lost 7 bases and the J segment 4 bases; nucleotides outside the gene matches: 9. Germline V gene sequence: CDR1 MDHEN, CDR2 SYDVKM. The CDR3 here is CASTTGTGYADTQYF. Here the CDR3 DNA reads TGTGCCAGCACCACCGGGACAGGGTATGCAGATACGCAGTATTTT.

This clonotype occurred a few times. The V gene is TRBV18, the J gene TRBJ1-6; D not resolved. V shed 2 bases and J shed 8 bases, with 7 bases lying between them. This CDR3 contains 13 residues. Per the germline V gene, CDR1 is KGHSH and CDR2 is LQKENI. The CDR3 spells CASSPNRDSPLHF. As DNA, the CDR3 is TGTGCCAGCTCACCAAACAGAGATTCACCCCTCCACTTT. The entire variable domain, with the rest obtained from reference TRBV18 and TRBJ1-6, is as follows: NAGVMQNPRHLVRRRGQEARLRCSPMKGHSHVYWYRQLPEEGLKFMVYLQKENIIDESGMPKERFSAEFPKEGPSILRIQQVVRGDSAAYFCASSPNRDSPLHFGNGTRLTVT.

This clonotype was seen at least ten times. The rearrangement joins TRBV4-1 to TRBJ2-1; TRBD2 aligns across 9 bases. The CDR3 spans 14 residues. V was clipped by 3 bases and J by 8 bases; unmatched bases: 5. Germline CDR1 reads MGHRA; CDR2 reads YSYEKL. The CDR3 reads CASSQGLAGDEQFF. CDR3 sequence (DNA): TGCGCCAGCAGCCAGGGACTAGCAGGGGATGAGCAGTTCTTC.

The genes are TRBV7-9 and TRBJ2-3, with 11 bases matching TRBD2. The germline V gene has CDR1 SEHNR and CDR2 FQNEAQ (reference sequence). After removal of 5 bases from V and 4 bases from J, the junction contained 14 bases not matched to a gene. The CDR3 spans 18 residues. CDR3 bases: TGTGCCAGCAGCCCTCCCCTGCGGCTAGCGGGGGGATCAGATACGCAGTATTTT. It yields the protein CASSPPLRLAGGSDTQYF.

The chain links TRBV6-6 to TRBJ1-6; 7 bases are a match to TRBD1. The germline CDR1 and CDR2 sequences are MNHNY and SVGAGI (reference sequence). The V gene end was trimmed by 6 bases and the J gene end by 9 bases; junction bases not matched to a gene: 8. This CDR3 contains 14 residues. CDR3 protein: CASRADRAASPLHF. The CDR3 region has the DNA TGTGCCAGCAGAGCCGACAGGGCGGCTTCACCCCTCCACTTT.

In this sample, this clonotype turned up a few times. This chain's CDR3 is CASSPTRRVANEKLFF. Written as DNA, the CDR3 is TGTGCCAGCAGCCCAACCCGGAGGGTGGCTAATGAAAAACTGTTTTTT. The V call is TRBV3-1, the J call TRBJ1-4; no reliable D call. Germline V gene sequence: CDR1 LGHDT, CDR2 YNNKEL (reference sequence). The CDR3 is 16 amino acids. The V end was cut by 4 bases, the J end by 3 bases, with 15 bases between.

By sample fraction, this clonotype is medium-sized. The chain combines TRBV9 with TRBJ1-1, with a tentative D call TRBD1 (5 bases). Trimming shortened V by 3 bases and J by 1 base, and 13 bases separated the two germline ends. The CDR3 totals 15 residues. From germline, CDR1 is SGDLS and CDR2 YYNGEE. The chain's CDR3 is CASSGDPGGNTEAFF. The DNA for the CDR3 is TGTGCCAGCAGCGGTGACCCGGGGGGGAACACTGAAGCTTTCTTT.

This clonotype turned up a few times. The genes are TRBV7-9 and TRBJ2-5, with D unresolved. CDR1 is SEHNR, CDR2 FQNEAQ, per germline (reference sequence). The CDR3 sequence is 13 residues long. Between the trimmed V and J ends, which lost 4 bases and 3 bases, there was a span of 9 bases. CDR3 nucleotide sequence: TGTGCCAGCAGCTCTTTGGGGAAAGAGACCCAGTACTTC. It specifies CASSSLGKETQYF.

The genes are TRBV5-1 and TRBJ2-5; D tentatively fits TRBD1 or TRBD2 (6 bases each). Trimming cost V 7 bases and J 1 base, with 20 bases left between them. The CDR3 consists of 16 residues. Germline CDR1 SGHRS, CDR2 YFSETQ. As DNA, the CDR3 is TGCGCCAGCTATTCCGGGGGCAGCTTCCTCCAAGAGACCCAGTACTTC. Protein sequence: CASYSGGSFLQETQYF.

The chain recombines TRBV6-2 or TRBV6-3 with TRBJ2-7; TRBD2 matches 7 bases. This CDR3 is 14 amino acids long. The V and J ends lost 6 bases and 5 bases, in that order; junction bases with no gene match: 10. Germline loops: CDR1 MNHEY, CDR2 SVGEGT. The CDR3 region is CASSRLSGVHEQYF. As DNA, the CDR3 is TGTGCCAGCAGCCGCCTAAGCGGGGTCCACGAGCAGTACTTC.

The genes are TRBV11-3 and TRBJ2-4, with 7 bases identical to TRBD1. The germline V gene encodes CDR1 SGHNT and CDR2 YENEEA. The junction had 5 bases not matched to a gene; V was cut back by 0 bases and J by 6 bases. The CDR3 is 15 amino acids. CDR3 loop: CASSLERGHGNIQYF. The CDR3 DNA reads TGTGCCAGCAGCTTAGAGAGGGGGCACGGAAACATTCAGTACTTC.

This clonotype was recorded at least ten times. The gene calls are TRBV7-9 and TRBJ2-2; no firm D call. The CDR3 extends over 11 amino acids. Trimming removed 6 bases at V and 4 bases at J, with 3 bases between. The germline V gene has CDR1 SEHNR and CDR2 FQNEAQ (reference sequence). DNA of the CDR3: TGTGCCAGCAGTCGCACCGGGGAGCTGTTTTTT. It encodes CASSRTGELFF. Variable domain in full (rest from reference TRBV7-9 and TRBJ2-2): DTGVSQNPRHKITKRGQNVTFRCDPISEHNRLYWYRQTLGQGPEFLTYFQNEAQLEKSRLLSDRFSAERPKGSFSTLEIQRTEQGDSAMYLCASSRTGELFFGEGSRLTVL.

The chain joins TRBV27 to TRBJ2-1; D not certain. Trimming left V 8 bases short and J 4 bases short, with 15 bases between. This CDR3 has 14 amino acids. Germline V gene data show CDR1 as MNHEY and CDR2 as SMNVEV (reference sequence). The CDR3 protein is CASSRAAGYNEQFF. The CDR3 bases are TGTGCCAGCTCTCGGGCAGCCGGTTACAATGAGCAGTTCTTC.

In its sample, this clonotype was seen a few times. The chain links TRBV29-1 to TRBJ2-2, with D perhaps matching TRBD1 (5 bases). The ends were cut back, 0 bases at V and 0 bases at J, with 8 bases in the middle. Germline CDR1 is SQVTM and CDR2 is ANQGSEA. The CDR3 loop spans 15 amino acids. Written as DNA, the CDR3 is TGCAGCGTTGAAGATCAGGGCGCGAACACCGGGGAGCTGTTTTTT. It codes for CSVEDQGANTGELFF.

The chain is built from TRBV27 and TRBJ1-1; D gene unclear. V was pared by 8 bases and J by 0 bases, with 10 bases between. Germline CDR1 MNHEY, CDR2 SMNVEV (reference sequence). This CDR3 comprises 13 residues. This CDR3 is CASPFGMNTEAFF. CDR3 DNA: TGTGCCAGCCCTTTTGGGATGAACACTGAAGCTTTCTTT.

At least ten counts were recorded for this clonotype. This chain joins TRBV2 and TRBJ2-3; 11 bases map to TRBD2. J gave up 2 bases and V 6 bases, and 7 bases lay outside the gene matches. The V gene's germline CDR1 is SNHLY and CDR2 FYNNEI. The CDR3 length is 16 residues. In nucleotides, the CDR3 is TGTGCCAGCAGGGCGACTAGCGGGGCCTTCACAGATACGCAGTATTTT. The encoded protein is CASRATSGAFTDTQYF.

In this sample, this clonotype turned up a few times. V usage is TRBV12-3 or TRBV12-4 and J usage is TRBJ1-1, with D unclear. V was clipped by 4 bases and J by 0 bases, with 9 bases between them. The CDR3 loop spans 14 amino acids. The CDR3 spells CASSSGPVNTEAFF. CDR3 in DNA: TGTGCCAGCAGTTCCGGCCCTGTGAACACTGAAGCTTTCTTT.

This clonotype was counted ten times or more. This chain uses TRBV4-2 with TRBJ1-4; D is possibly TRBD1 (5 bases). This CDR3 contains 15 residues. Trimming stripped 4 bases from V and 7 bases from J, with 16 bases between. Germline CDR1 is LGHNA and CDR2 is YNFKEQ. DNA of the CDR3: TGTGCCAGCAGCCTAAGACGGCCCGGGGGTGAAAAACTGTTTTTT. It translates to CASSLRRPGGEKLFF.

In this sample, this clonotype turned up a few times. The rearrangement links TRBV30 to TRBJ1-2, with 7 positions matching TRBD1. Per germline, CDR1 GTSNPN and CDR2 SVGIG (reference sequence). V lost 7 bases to trimming and J lost 2 bases; unmatched junction nucleotides: 7. The CDR3 has 13 amino acids. The CDR3 protein is CASNRGGNYGYTF. In nucleotides, the CDR3 is TGTGCCTCTAACAGGGGAGGGAACTATGGCTACACCTTC.

By proportion, this clonotype is medium-sized. The chain recombines TRBV19 with TRBJ2-1; D is ambiguous. Germline loops: CDR1 LNHDA, CDR2 SQIVND (reference sequence). V was clipped by 5 bases and J by 4 bases, with 15 bases between them. This CDR3 comprises 15 residues. As DNA, the CDR3 is TGTGCCAGTAGTGCTTACCCTTACCTATACAATGAGCAGTTCTTC. Protein sequence: CASSAYPYLYNEQFF.